The sequence of this TCR beta chain was determined in a study of response to subunit inactivated influenza vaccine. Points from the study as a whole: T cells newly recruited by each seasonal influenza vaccination are few, the authors suggested.

From the RT-PCR reads, TCRdb called clonotypes with MiXCR, one entry per CDR3 protein. The profile shows over 750,000 distinct CDR3 sequences, roughly 20% of them singletons. This clonotype was detected a few times. Its antigen is unknown. With 1 base removed from V and 4 bases from J, the gap between germline ends came to 11 bases. The germline V gene encodes CDR1 DFQATT and CDR2 SNEGSKA (reference sequence). The CDR3 runs 13 residues. This sequence joins TRBV20-1 and TRBJ2-7; D is possibly TRBD2 (5 bases). This TCR came from a man aged 50-60 years who received an inactivated influenza vaccine. The sample was PBMCs from blood, taken 4 to 6 days after vaccination. The CDR3 coding sequence is TGCAGTGCTAGAGGGGAGAAGAGGTACGAGCAGTACTTC. Residues: CSARGEKRYEQYF.